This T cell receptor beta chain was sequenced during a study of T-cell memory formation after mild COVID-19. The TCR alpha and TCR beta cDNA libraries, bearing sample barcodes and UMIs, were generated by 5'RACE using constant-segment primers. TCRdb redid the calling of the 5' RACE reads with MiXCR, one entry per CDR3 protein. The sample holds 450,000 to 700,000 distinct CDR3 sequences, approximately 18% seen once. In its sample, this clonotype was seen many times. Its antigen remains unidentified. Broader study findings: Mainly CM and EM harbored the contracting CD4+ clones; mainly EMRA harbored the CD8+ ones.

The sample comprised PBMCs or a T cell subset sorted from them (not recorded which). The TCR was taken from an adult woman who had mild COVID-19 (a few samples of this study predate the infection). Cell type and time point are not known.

The CDR3 nucleotides are TGTGCCAGCAGCTTGATGAATGAGCAGTTCTTC. Translation gives CASSLMNEQFF. This chain uses TRBV7-2 with TRBJ2-1, with D uncertain. V lost 3 bases and J 7 bases, leaving 4 bases between the germline ends. The CDR3 length is 11 residues. Looked up from germline, CDR1 is SGHTA and CDR2 is FQGNSA.